These 3 T cell receptor beta chains were sequenced from one sample in a study of blood T cell repertoires in COVID-19. Sequenced by immunoSEQ multiplex PCR; TCRdb stores in-frame clones only, minus some. The repertoire holds about 280,000 clones, with less than 85% as singletons. The specimen was PBMCs or T cells enriched from blood (not recorded which). These receptors were taken from a woman aged 45 to 65 who had recovered from COVID-19.

The chain combines TRBV2 with TRBJ1-2, with D maybe TRBD1 (6 bases). Trimming removed 5 bases at V and 3 bases at J, with 10 bases between. CDR1 SNHLY and CDR2 FYNNEI come from the germline V gene. This CDR3 contains 13 residues. The CDR3: CASSQQGDYGYTF. The CDR3 DNA is TGTGCCAGCAGTCAACAGGGTGACTATGGCTACACCTTC.

The chain couples TRBV6-2 or TRBV6-3 to TRBJ1-2, with 7 bases identical to TRBD1. This CDR3 has 13 amino acids. The V gene end was trimmed by 5 bases and the J gene end by 4 bases; junction bases not matched to a gene: 4. Germline lookup yields CDR1 MNHEY and CDR2 SVGEGT. CDR3 DNA: TGTGCCAGCAGTCGGGACAGATCCTATGGCTACACCTTC. Translation gives CASSRDRSYGYTF.

The V gene is TRBV27, the J gene TRBJ2-1; D not resolved. V lost 3 bases to trimming and J lost 5 bases, with 8 bases between them. The germline V gene encodes CDR1 MNHEY and CDR2 SMNVEV (reference sequence). This CDR3 is 13 amino acids long. Written as DNA, the CDR3 is TGTGCCAGCAGTTTTGAGAGGAACAATGAGCAGTTCTTC. Encoded protein: CASSFERNNEQFF.